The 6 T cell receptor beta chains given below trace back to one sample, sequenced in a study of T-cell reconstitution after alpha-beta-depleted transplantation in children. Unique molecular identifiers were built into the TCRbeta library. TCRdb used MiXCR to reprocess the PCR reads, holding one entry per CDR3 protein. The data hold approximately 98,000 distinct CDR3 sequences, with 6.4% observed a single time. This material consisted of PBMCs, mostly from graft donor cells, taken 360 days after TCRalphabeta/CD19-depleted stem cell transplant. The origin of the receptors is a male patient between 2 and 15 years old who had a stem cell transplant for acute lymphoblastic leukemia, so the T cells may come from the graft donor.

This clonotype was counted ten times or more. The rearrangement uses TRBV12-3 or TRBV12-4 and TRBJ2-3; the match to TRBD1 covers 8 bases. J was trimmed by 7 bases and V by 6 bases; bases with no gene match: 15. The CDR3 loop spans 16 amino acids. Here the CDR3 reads CASRPSSDREFYTQYF. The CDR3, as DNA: TGTGCCAGCAGACCCTCCTCGGACAGGGAATTCTATACGCAGTATTTT.

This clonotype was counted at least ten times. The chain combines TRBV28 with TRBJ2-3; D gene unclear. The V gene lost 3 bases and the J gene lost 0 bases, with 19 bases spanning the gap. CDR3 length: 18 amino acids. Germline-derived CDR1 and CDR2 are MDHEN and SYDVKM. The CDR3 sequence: CASSFGRFSLSSTDTQYF. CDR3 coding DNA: TGTGCCAGCAGTTTCGGCAGATTTTCTCTCTCTAGCACAGATACGCAGTATTTT.

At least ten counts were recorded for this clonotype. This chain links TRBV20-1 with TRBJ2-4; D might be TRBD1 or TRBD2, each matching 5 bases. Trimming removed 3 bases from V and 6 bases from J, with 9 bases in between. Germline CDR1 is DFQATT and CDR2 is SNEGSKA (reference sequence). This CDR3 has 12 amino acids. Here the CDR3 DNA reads TGCAGTGCTAGGGGACCGGGAAACATTCAGTACTTC. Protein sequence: CSARGPGNIQYF.

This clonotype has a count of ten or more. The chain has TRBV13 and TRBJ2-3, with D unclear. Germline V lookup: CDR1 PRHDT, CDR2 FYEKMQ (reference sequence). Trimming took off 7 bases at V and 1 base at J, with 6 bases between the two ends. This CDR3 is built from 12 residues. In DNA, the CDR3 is TGTGCCAGCACCGATGGCACAGATACGCAGTATTTT. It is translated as CASTDGTDTQYF.

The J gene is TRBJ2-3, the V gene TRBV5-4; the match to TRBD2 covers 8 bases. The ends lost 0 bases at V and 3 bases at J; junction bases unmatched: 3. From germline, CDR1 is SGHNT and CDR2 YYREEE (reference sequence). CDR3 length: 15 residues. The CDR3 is CASSLGGRRTDTQYF. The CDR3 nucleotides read TGTGCCAGCAGCTTGGGCGGGAGGCGGACAGATACGCAGTATTTT.

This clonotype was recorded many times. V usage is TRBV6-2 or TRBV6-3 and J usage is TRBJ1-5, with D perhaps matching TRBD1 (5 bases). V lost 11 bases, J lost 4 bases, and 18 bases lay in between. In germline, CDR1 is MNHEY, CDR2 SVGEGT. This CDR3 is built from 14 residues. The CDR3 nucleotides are TGTGCCTCGCTTTCCACCGGGGGGAATCAGCCCCAGCATTTT. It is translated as CASLSTGGNQPQHF.